This T cell receptor (beta chain) was captured in a study of cytomegalovirus exposure and HLA in healthy donors. Whole-study results and caveats: Roughly uniform depth of sequencing across donors was assumed in presence/absence analyses. Based on reports, TCR beta sequences accurately predicted HLA-A and HLA-B alleles for most subjects. Many donors carried some public TCRs, although rarity characterized most TCR sequences.

There are 16 residues in the CDR3. CDR1 and CDR2 (germline): LGHNA, YSLEER. V lost 4 bases, J lost 7 bases, and 20 bases lay in between. On this clone itself: Its target is unknown.

The PCR employed 60 Vbeta primers together with 13 Jbeta primers. Clones were sequenced by immunoSEQ multiplex PCR, and TCRdb holds only the in-frame ones, with some missing. The sample lists under 150,000 clones, around three quarters occurring once. The receptor's source is a man aged 18 to 30 in good health and CMV-seronegative. The source material was PBMCs. The chain combines TRBV4-3 with TRBJ2-1; D unclear. DNA of the CDR3: TGCGCCAGCAGCCCTATTGGCCAGGAACCAGTAAATGAGCAGTTCTTC. Its translation is CASSPIGQEPVNEQFF.